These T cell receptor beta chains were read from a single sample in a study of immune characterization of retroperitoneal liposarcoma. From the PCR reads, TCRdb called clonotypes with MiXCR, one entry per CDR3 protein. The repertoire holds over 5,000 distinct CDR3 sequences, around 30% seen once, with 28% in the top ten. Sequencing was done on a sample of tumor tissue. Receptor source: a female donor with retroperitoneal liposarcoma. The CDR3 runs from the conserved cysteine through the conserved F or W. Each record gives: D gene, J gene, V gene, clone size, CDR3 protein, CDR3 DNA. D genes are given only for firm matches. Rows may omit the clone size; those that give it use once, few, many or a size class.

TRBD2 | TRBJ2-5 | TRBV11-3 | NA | CASSTGLVGETQYF | TGTGCCAGCAGCACGGGACTAGTGGGGGAGACCCAGTACTTC
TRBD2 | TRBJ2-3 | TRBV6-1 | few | CASSGTSGGADTQYF | TGTGCCAGCAGTGGGACTAGCGGGGGGGCAGATACGCAGTATTTT
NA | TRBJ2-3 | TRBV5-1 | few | CASSLSVVVGTDTQYF | TGCGCCAGCAGCTTGTCAGTAGTGGTGGGCACAGATACGCAGTATTTT
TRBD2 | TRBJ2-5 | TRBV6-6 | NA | CASSPSGRSGIYNEQYF | TGTGCCAGCAGCCCCTCGGGTCGTAGCGGGATATATAATGAGCAGTACTTC
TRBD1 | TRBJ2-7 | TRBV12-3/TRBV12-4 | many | CASSRRDRVAYEQYF | TGTGCCAGCAGTCGCCGGGACAGGGTCGCCTACGAGCAGTACTTC
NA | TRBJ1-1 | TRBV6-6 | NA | CASNAAGALGNTEAFF | TGTGCCAGCAACGCGGCGGGGGCGCTCGGGAACACTGAAGCTTTCTTT
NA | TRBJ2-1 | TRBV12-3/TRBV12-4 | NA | CASSLAGGDEQFF | TGTGCCAGCAGTTTAGCCGGCGGGGATGAGCAGTTCTTC
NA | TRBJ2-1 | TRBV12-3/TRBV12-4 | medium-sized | CASIFELARGFSYNEQFF | TGTGCCAGCATCTTTGAACTGGCCCGAGGCTTCTCCTACAATGAGCAGTTCTTC
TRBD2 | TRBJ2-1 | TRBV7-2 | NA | CASSFVAGEWYEQFF | TGTGCCAGCAGCTTCGTAGCGGGAGAGTGGTACGAGCAGTTCTTC
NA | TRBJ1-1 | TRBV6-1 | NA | CASSELPALNTEAFF | TGTGCCAGCAGTGAACTGCCGGCTCTGAACACTGAAGCTTTCTTT
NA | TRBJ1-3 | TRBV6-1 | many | CATLRGEYSGNTIYF | TGTGCCACCCTAAGGGGAGAGTACTCTGGAAACACCATATATTTT
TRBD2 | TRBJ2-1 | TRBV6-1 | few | CASTPLGREAGETQFF | TGTGCCAGCACCCCCCTGGGACGGGAGGCCGGAGAGACCCAGTTCTTC
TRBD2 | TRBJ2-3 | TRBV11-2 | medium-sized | CASSSRLADTQYF | TGTGCCAGCAGCTCCCGACTAGCTGATACGCAGTATTTT
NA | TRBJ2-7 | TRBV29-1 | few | CSVATRSYEQYF | TGCAGCGTTGCGACAAGATCCTACGAGCAGTACTTC
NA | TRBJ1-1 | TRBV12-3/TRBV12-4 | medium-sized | CASSLSGTAFF | TGTGCCAGCAGTTTGTCAGGGACGGCTTTCTTT
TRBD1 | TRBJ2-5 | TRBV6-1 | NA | CASSRDSQETQYF | TGTGCCAGCAGTCGGGACAGCCAAGAGACCCAGTACTTC
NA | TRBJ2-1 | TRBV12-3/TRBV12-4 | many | CASTPRDWTYNEQFF | TGTGCCAGCACCCCCCGGGACTGGACCTACAATGAGCAGTTCTTC
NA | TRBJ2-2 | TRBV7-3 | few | CASSLRGYGELFF | TGTGCCAGCAGCTTAAGGGGATACGGGGAGCTGTTTTTT
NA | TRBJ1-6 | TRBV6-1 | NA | CASSDTGWSPLHF | TGTGCCAGCAGTGATACAGGGTGGTCACCCCTCCACTTT
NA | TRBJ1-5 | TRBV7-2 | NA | CASSFDDSSNQPQHF | TGTGCCAGCAGCTTTGACGACAGCTCCAATCAGCCCCAGCATTTT
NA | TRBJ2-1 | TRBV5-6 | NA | CASSLSGGGNEQFF | TGTGCCAGCAGCCTCTCAGGAGGAGGAAATGAGCAGTTCTTC
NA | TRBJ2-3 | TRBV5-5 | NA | CASSLPSGTDTQYF | TGTGCCAGCAGCTTGCCTAGCGGCACAGATACGCAGTATTTT
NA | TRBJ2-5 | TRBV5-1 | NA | CASSTEQGFLGETQYF | TGCGCCAGCAGCACTGAACAGGGCTTCCTGGGAGAGACCCAGTACTTC
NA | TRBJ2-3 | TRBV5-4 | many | CASSPTDPTDTQYF | TGTGCCAGCAGCCCCACAGACCCCACAGATACGCAGTATTTT
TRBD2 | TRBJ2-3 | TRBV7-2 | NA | CASSLAGDTDTQYF | TGTGCCAGCAGCCTAGCGGGGGACACAGATACGCAGTATTTT
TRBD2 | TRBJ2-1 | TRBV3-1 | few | CASSPGLAGASYNEQFF | TGTGCCAGCAGCCCCGGACTAGCGGGAGCCTCCTACAATGAGCAGTTCTTC
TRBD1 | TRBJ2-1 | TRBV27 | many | CASKPGTGNYNEQFF | TGTGCCAGCAAACCCGGGACAGGAAACTACAATGAGCAGTTCTTC
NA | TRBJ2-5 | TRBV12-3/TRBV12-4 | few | CASSFRTAVQSEQYF | TGTGCCAGCAGTTTCAGGACAGCCGTCCAAAGTGAGCAGTACTTC
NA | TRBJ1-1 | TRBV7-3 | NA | CASAGGVSTEAFF | TGTGCCAGCGCGGGAGGGGTGAGCACTGAAGCTTTCTTT
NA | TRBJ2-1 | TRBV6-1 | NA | CASSDGGQINEQFF | TGTGCCAGCAGTGATGGTGGGCAGATCAATGAGCAGTTCTTC
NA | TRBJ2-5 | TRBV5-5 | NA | CASSPAMARRSQYF | TGTGCCAGCAGCCCCGCGATGGCACGACGTTCCCAGTACTTC
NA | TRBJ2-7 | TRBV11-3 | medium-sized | CASSLEAPDEQYF | TGTGCCAGCAGCTTGGAAGCCCCGGACGAGCAGTACTTC
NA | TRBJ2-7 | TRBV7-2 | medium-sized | CASSLAPPHEQYF | TGTGCCAGCAGCTTAGCACCCCCCCACGAGCAGTACTTC
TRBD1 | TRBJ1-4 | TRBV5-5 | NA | CASSWQGVPNEKLFF | TGTGCCAGCAGCTGGCAGGGGGTCCCTAATGAAAAACTGTTTTTT
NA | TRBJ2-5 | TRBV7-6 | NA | CASSLSALGPQETQYF | TGTGCCAGCAGCTTATCCGCACTTGGACCCCAAGAGACCCAGTACTTC
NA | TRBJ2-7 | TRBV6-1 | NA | CATSQASRHEQYF | TGTGCCACCTCTCAGGCTAGCCGCCACGAGCAGTACTTC
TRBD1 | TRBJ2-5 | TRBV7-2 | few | CASSLFGQEETQYF | TGTGCCAGCAGCCTTTTTGGACAGGAAGAGACCCAGTACTTC
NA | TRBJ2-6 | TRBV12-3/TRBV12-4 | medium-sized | CASSVPGANVLTF | TGTGCCAGCAGTGTACCTGGGGCCAACGTCCTGACTTTC
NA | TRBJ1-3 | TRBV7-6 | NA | CASSLGYSRYSGNTIYF | TGTGCCAGCAGCCTCGGGTACAGCCGCTACTCTGGAAACACCATATATTTT
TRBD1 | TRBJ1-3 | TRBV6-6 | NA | CASSANRGKVFGNTIYF | TGTGCCAGCAGTGCTAACAGGGGGAAGGTGTTCGGAAACACCATATATTTT
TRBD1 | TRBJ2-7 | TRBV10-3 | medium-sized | CAIRGQGGEQYF | TGTGCCATCAGGGGACAGGGAGGCGAGCAGTACTTC
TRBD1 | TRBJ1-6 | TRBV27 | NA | CASSLTLGTGGIPLHF | TGTGCCAGCAGTTTAACCCTCGGGACAGGGGGCATCCCCCTCCACTTT